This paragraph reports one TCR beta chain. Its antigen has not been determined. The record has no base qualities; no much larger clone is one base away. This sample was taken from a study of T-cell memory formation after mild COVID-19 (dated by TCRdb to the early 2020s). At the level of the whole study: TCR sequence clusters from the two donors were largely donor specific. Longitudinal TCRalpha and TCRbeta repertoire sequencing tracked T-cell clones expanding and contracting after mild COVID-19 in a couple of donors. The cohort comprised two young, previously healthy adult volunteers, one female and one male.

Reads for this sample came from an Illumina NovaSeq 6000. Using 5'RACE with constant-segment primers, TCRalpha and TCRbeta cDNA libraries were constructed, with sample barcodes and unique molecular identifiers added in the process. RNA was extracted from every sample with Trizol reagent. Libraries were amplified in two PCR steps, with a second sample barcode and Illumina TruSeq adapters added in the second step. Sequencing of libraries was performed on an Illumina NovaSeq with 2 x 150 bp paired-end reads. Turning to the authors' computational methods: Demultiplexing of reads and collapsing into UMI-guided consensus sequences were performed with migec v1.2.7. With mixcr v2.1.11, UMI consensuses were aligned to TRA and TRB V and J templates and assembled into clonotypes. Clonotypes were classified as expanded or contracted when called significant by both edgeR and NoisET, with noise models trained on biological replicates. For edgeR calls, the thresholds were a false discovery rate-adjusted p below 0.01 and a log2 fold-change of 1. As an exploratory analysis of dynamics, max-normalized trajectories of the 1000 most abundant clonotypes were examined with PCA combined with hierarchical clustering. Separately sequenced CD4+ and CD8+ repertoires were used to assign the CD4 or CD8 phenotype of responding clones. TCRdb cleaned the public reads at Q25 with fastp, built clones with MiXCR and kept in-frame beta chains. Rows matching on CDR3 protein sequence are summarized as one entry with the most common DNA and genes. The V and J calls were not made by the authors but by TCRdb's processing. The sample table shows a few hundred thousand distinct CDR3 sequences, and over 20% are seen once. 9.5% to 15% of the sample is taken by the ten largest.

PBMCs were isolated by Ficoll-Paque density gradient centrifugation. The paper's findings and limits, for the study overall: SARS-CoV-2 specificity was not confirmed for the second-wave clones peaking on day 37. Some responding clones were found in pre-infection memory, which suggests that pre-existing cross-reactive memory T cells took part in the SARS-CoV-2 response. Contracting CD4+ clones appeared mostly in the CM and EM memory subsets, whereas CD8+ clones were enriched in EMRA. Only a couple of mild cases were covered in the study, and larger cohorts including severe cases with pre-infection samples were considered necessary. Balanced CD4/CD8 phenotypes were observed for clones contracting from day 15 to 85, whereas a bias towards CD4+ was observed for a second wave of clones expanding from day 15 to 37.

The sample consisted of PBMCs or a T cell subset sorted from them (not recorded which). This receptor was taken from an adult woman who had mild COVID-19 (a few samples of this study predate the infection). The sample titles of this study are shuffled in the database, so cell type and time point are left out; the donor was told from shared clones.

The DNA is TGTGCCAGCAGTTACAAGCCTAGCGGGTACCTCTCCTACGAGCAGTACTTC. This translates into CASSYKPSGYLSYEQYF. The sequence links TRBV6-5 to TRBJ2-7, and TRBD2 aligns with 8 junction nucleotides. V trim: 2 bases; J trim: 0 bases; unmatched bases: 9. The CDR3 runs 17 residues from the cysteine to the phenylalanine. Only the CDR3 region is kept as DNA, spanning 51 bases read in frame from base 1. CDR1 MNHEY and CDR2 SVGAGI were looked up in the germline V gene.